A selection of T cell receptor beta chains follows, all from one sample in a study of regulatory T cells in long-lasting Graves disease. In TCRdb, the multiplex PCR reads were re-called with MiXCR into one record per CDR3 protein. The sample yields 400,000 to 650,000 distinct CDR3 sequences, about 15% seen once. These same records also appear under a second study, on T cells in Graves' hyperthyroidism and ophthalmopathy.

Source: peripheral blood mononuclear cells (PBMCs), taken at new diagnosis, from a patient treated with antithyroid drugs. The receptors here all came from a woman aged 35-65 years with Graves disease. CDR3s include the opening cysteine and the closing phenylalanine or tryptophan. Each record gives: clone size, D gene, V gene, J gene, CDR3 DNA, CDR3 protein. The D gene is left open where the match is weak. Size tells how often a clone was seen (once, few, many) or the class of an expanded clone, and some rows leave it out.

many	TRBD1	TRBV6-1	TRBJ1-4	TGTGCCAGCAGTGCCGGGACAGGGTATGAAAAACTGTTTTTT	CASSAGTGYEKLFF
few	.	TRBV6-1	TRBJ2-2	TGTGCCAGCACCAAAACCCGGGCCCTCCGGTCGCGCGGGGAGCTGTTTTTT	CASTKTRALRSRGELFF
many	.	TRBV6-1	TRBJ1-5	TGTGCCAGCAGTGAAGCGAGGACATTTACCAATCAGCCCCAGCATTTT	CASSEARTFTNQPQHF
many	.	TRBV10-3	TRBJ1-1	TGTGCCATCAGTGAGTCAAAAGACACTGAAGCTTTCTTT	CAISESKDTEAFF
few	.	TRBV29-1	TRBJ1-2	TGCAGCGGGGGCCCCGGAGGCTATGGCTACACCTTC	CSGGPGGYGYTF
many	.	TRBV7-9	TRBJ1-5	TGTGCCAGCAGCTTAGTAGGGGCAGGGGAACAGCCCCAGCATTTT	CASSLVGAGEQPQHF
.	TRBD1	TRBV20-1	TRBJ2-7	TGCAGTGCTATAGGCAGGGGGCATCGAGAGCAGTACTTC	CSAIGRGHREQYF
.	.	TRBV12-3/TRBV12-4	TRBJ1-1	TGTGCCAGCAGTTTGCGGCGAGGGGCGGTGAACACTGAAGCTTTCTTT	CASSLRRGAVNTEAFF
many	.	TRBV5-1	TRBJ2-5	TGCGCCAGCAGCGAACGGTCGGCCCTCCGGACTTCCTTGTACCAAGAGACCCAGTACTTC	CASSERSALRTSLYQETQYF
.	TRBD2	TRBV7-9	TRBJ2-3	TGTGCCAGCAGCTTACGGGCTAGCGGGGGGGCTGGGCCAGATACGCAGTATTTT	CASSLRASGGAGPDTQYF
.	.	TRBV7-9	TRBJ2-7	TGTGCCAGCAGCTTAGTGTTTGGGGGCGCTTGGTTGGGCTACGAGCAGTACTTC	CASSLVFGGAWLGYEQYF
.	.	TRBV20-1	TRBJ1-3	TGCAGTGCTAGAGAAGCAGGGCTAGGAAACACCATATATTTT	CSAREAGLGNTIYF
many	TRBD2	TRBV3-1	TRBJ2-2	TGTGCCAGCAGCCAAGCCGGAGCGGGGTTAGACACCGGGGAGCTGTTTTTT	CASSQAGAGLDTGELFF
many	.	TRBV20-1	TRBJ2-1	TGCAGTCCGGTCGATCGGAGGGCGGGGAGTGGTGAGCAGTTCTTC	CSPVDRRAGSGEQFF
many	.	TRBV5-1	TRBJ1-2	TGCGCCAGCAGCTTAGTAGGCAGTTCTAACTATGGCTACACCTTC	CASSLVGSSNYGYTF
many	TRBD1	TRBV5-1	TRBJ1-6	TGCGCCAGCAGCTTGGGACAGGGCGGTAATTCACCCCTCCACTTT	CASSLGQGGNSPLHF
.	.	TRBV5-6	TRBJ1-1	TGTGCCAGCAGCTTGGGCTATCTGGGAGAGGGCTTTAGCACTGAAGCTTTCTTT	CASSLGYLGEGFSTEAFF
many	.	TRBV29-1	TRBJ2-3	TGCAGCGTCGCGGAGGGCAGCTCCACAGATACGCAGTATTTT	CSVAEGSSTDTQYF
.	TRBD1	TRBV28	TRBJ1-1	TGCGCCAGCAGCCCGAACGACAGGGCGAACACTGAAGCTTTCTTT	CASSPNDRANTEAFF
many	.	TRBV28	TRBJ2-1	TGTGCCAGCAGCCCTAGCTTAAATGAGCAGTTCTTC	CASSPSLNEQFF
.	.	TRBV28	TRBJ1-4	TGTGCCAGCAGGCAGAGGTCTAATGAAAAACTGTTTTTT	CASRQRSNEKLFF
many	TRBD2	TRBV6-2/TRBV6-3	TRBJ2-1	TGTGCCAGCAGTGCCTGGGACTCCGGGAGGGTCTTC	CASSAWDSGRVF
.	.	TRBV10-1	TRBJ1-2	TGCGCCAGCAGTGAGTCAAGGGACGGCTATGGCTACACCTTC	CASSESRDGYGYTF
many	.	TRBV2	TRBJ1-2	TGTGCCAGCAGGGAGCTTAACTATGGCTACACCTTC	CASRELNYGYTF
.	.	TRBV28	TRBJ1-4	TGTGCCAGTGGGACGGAGGGGAGAAAACTGTTTTTT	CASGTEGRKLFF
many	TRBD1	TRBV6-1	TRBJ1-5	TGTGCCAGCAAAACCACTGGACAGGGATCGCATCAGCCCCAGCATTTT	CASKTTGQGSHQPQHF
.	TRBD2	TRBV7-9	TRBJ2-3	TGTGCCAGCAGCTTAGCCGCGGGGGTCTCAGATACGCAGTATTTT	CASSLAAGVSDTQYF
many	.	TRBV10-3	TRBJ1-1	TGTGCCATCAGGAGGGACATGAACACTGAAGCTTTCTTT	CAIRRDMNTEAFF
.	.	TRBV19	TRBJ1-1	TGTGCCAGCCGGAATGCGGACCCGAACACTGAAGCTTTCTTT	CASRNADPNTEAFF
many	.	TRBV2	TRBJ2-1	TGTGCCAGCATGGCCAATGAGCAGTTCTTC	CASMANEQFF
many	.	TRBV12-3/TRBV12-4	TRBJ1-2	TGTGCCAGCAGTTTCCCGGGGTATGGCTATGGCTACACCTTC	CASSFPGYGYGYTF
many	.	TRBV5-1	TRBJ1-1	TGCGCCAGCAGCTTGGATAGAGGGCCAAACACTGAAGCTTTCTTT	CASSLDRGPNTEAFF
few	.	TRBV4-1	TRBJ2-3	TGCGCCAGCAGCCAAGATTTTGGAATAGGTACGCAGTATTTT	CASSQDFGIGTQYF
many	.	TRBV12-3/TRBV12-4	TRBJ1-3	TGTGCCAGCAGTCCCGGGACCATAACATACTCTGGAAACACCATATATTTT	CASSPGTITYSGNTIYF
few	.	TRBV9	TRBJ1-1	TGTGCCAGCAGCGCTCGGGGGGATGCAGCTTTCTTT	CASSARGDAAFF
few	TRBD1	TRBV9	TRBJ2-2	TGTGCCAGCAGCGTCCGGGTGGGACAGGACACCGGGGAGCTGTTTTTT	CASSVRVGQDTGELFF
.	.	TRBV29-1	TRBJ2-5	TGCAGCGTTGAAGATTTTTTCAGTAGGGAGGAGACCCAGTACTTC	CSVEDFFSREETQYF
few	.	TRBV6-2/TRBV6-3	TRBJ1-3	TGTGCCAGCAGCACCCCTTGGGGGGTAGGCGCTGGAAACACCATATATTTT	CASSTPWGVGAGNTIYF
few	.	TRBV25-1	TRBJ1-2	TGTGCCAGCAGTGGGGCTGAGGTTAGTTACACCTTC	CASSGAEVSYTF
.	.	TRBV12-3/TRBV12-4	TRBJ1-3	TGTGCCAGCAGCCGATTAGCTGGAAACACCATATATTTT	CASSRLAGNTIYF
few	.	TRBV28	TRBJ2-2	TGTGCCAGCGTGTCCCCGGCGTACACCGGGGAGCTGTTTTTT	CASVSPAYTGELFF
few	.	TRBV4-2	TRBJ2-3	TGTGCCAGCAACGGAAGGGGGGGCCTCACAGATACGCAGTATTTT	CASNGRGGLTDTQYF
many	TRBD1	TRBV25-1	TRBJ2-7	TGTGCCAGCAGTGTCGGAGGACAGGGATCAGCCGAGCAGTACTTC	CASSVGGQGSAEQYF
few	.	TRBV4-2	TRBJ2-7	TGTGCCAGCAGCCTGGGCAGGGGTTACAAGCAGTACTTC	CASSLGRGYKQYF
few	.	TRBV19	TRBJ2-2	TGTGCCAGTAACCTCTTGGGGACACCGAACACCGGGGAGCTGTTTTTT	CASNLLGTPNTGELFF
many	TRBD2	TRBV6-1	TRBJ2-5	TGTGCCAGCAGTGAAAGGACTAGCGGGGGGTCTGGTCAAGAGACCCAGTACTTC	CASSERTSGGSGQETQYF
.	TRBD1	TRBV20-1	TRBJ2-5	TGCAGTTCTTTAGGGGGCCAACAGGGTTCTCGAGAGACCCAGTACTTC	CSSLGGQQGSRETQYF
.	.	TRBV5-8	TRBJ2-1	TGTGCCAGCAGCTGTCGAGGAGCAGGGATCCCCTACAATGAGCAGTTCTTC	CASSCRGAGIPYNEQFF
many	.	TRBV11-2	TRBJ2-1	TGTGCCAGCACCCCGGGGTACGAGCAGTTCTTC	CASTPGYEQFF
.	.	TRBV19	TRBJ2-7	TGTGCCAGTAGTATAGACACAGGGCGAGGCGAGCAGTACTTC	CASSIDTGRGEQYF
.	TRBD1	TRBV6-5	TRBJ1-1	TGTGCCAGCAGTTATCCCCGAAGGACAGGGAACACTGAAGCTTTCTTT	CASSYPRRTGNTEAFF
few	.	TRBV12-3/TRBV12-4	TRBJ2-5	TGTGCCAGCAGTTTAGGACAGGGAGGAGGGGAGACCCAGTACTTC	CASSLGQGGGETQYF